A single TCR beta chain is shown here with its context. Authors' methods: Researchers report that nucleated cell counts were estimated from reference gene primer amplification. The assay was immunoSEQ multiplex PCR, and TCRdb's table has in-frame clones only and misses some. The DNA gave D and trimming, while V, J and clone size come from that table. The data hold around 120,000 clones, with roughly 90% observed a single time. The data stem from a study of blood T cell repertoires in COVID-19. Study-wide background: Material from acute and convalescent COVID-19 was sourced from the United States, Italy and Spain. In each case, the material was cDNA or gDNA derived from T cells, B-cell-depleted T cells, or PBMCs.

The germline V and J ends were trimmed by 8 bases and 5 bases, with 12 bases remaining between them. Germline V gene lookup returns CDR1 MNHEY and CDR2 SVGAGI. This CDR3 contains 13 residues. The rearrangement links TRBV6-5 to TRBJ2-2, with D possibly matching TRBD1 (5 bases). Sequencing was done on a sample of peripheral blood. This receptor was taken from a man aged 50-60 years with acute or convalescent COVID-19. CDR3 region: CASQGQGTGELFF. CDR3 DNA sequence: TGTGCCAGCCAGGGCCAGGGAACCGGGGAGCTGTTTTTT.